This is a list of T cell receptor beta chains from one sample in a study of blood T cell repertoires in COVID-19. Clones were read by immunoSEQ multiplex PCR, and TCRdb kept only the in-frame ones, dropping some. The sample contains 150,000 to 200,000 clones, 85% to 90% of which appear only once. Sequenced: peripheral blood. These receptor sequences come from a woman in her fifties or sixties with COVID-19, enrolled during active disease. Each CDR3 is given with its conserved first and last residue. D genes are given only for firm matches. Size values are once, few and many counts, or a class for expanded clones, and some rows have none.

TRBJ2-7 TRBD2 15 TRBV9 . TGTGCCAGCAGCCCTAGCGGGCATACCTACTACGAGCAGTACTTC CASSPSGHTYYEQYF
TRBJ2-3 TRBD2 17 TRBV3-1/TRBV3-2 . TGTGCCAGCAGCCAAGCTTTAGCGGGAGGGTACACAGATACGCAGTATTTT CASSQALAGGYTDTQYF
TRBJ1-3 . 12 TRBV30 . TGTGCCTGGAGCGTCCAGGGAAACACCATATATTTT CAWSVQGNTIYF
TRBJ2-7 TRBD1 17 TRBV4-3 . TGCGCCAGCAGCCAGGGAACCGGGACAGGGACCACCTACGAGCAGTACTTC CASSQGTGTGTTYEQYF
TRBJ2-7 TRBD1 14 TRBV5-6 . TGTGCCAGCAGCTTGACAGGGGGCAGGGAAGAGCAGTACTTC CASSLTGGREEQYF
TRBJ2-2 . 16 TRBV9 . TGTGCCAGCAGCGTAGGGTTGGCTAGTACCACCGGGGAGCTGTTTTTT CASSVGLASTTGELFF
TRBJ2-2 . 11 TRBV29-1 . TGCAGCGTTGGGAGAATCGGGGAGCTGTTTTTT CSVGRIGELFF
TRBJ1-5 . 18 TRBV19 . TGTGCCAGTAGTATTAAGGGGCAGGGACAATATAGCAATCAGCCCCAGCATTTT CASSIKGQGQYSNQPQHF
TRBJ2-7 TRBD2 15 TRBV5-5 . TGTGCCAGCAGCCCTACTAGCGGGCCCTCCTACGAGCAGTACTTC CASSPTSGPSYEQYF
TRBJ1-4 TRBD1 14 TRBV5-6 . TGTGCCAGCAGCTCGACAGGGACTAATGAAAAACTGTTTTTT CASSSTGTNEKLFF
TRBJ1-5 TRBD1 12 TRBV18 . TGTGCCAGCTCTGACAGGGGACAGCCCCAGCATTTT CASSDRGQPQHF
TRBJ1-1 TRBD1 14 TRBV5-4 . TGTGCCAGCAGCTGGACAGGGGTGGGAACTGAAGCTTTCTTT CASSWTGVGTEAFF
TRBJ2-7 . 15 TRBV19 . TGTGCCAGTTCCCGATTCACGGACAGCTCCTACGAGCAGTACTTC CASSRFTDSSYEQYF
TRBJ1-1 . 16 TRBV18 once TGTGCCAGCTCACCCCTGGACAAGTTGCTGAACACTGAAGCTTTCTTT CASSPLDKLLNTEAFF
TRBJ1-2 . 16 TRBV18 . TGTGCCAGCTCACCTCCTGCCCAGGGACTTAACTATGGCTACACCTTC CASSPPAQGLNYGYTF
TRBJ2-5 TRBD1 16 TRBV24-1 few TGTGCCACCAGCCCTTCTCGGGGGACAGGGGTGGAGACCCAGTACTTC CATSPSRGTGVETQYF
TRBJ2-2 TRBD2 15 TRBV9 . TGTGCCAGCGGATTAGCGGGAGTAAGGGCCGGGGAGCTGTTTTTT CASGLAGVRAGELFF
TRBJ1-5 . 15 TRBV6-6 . TGTGCCAGCACCGGGGGGGACGGCAGCAATCAGCCCCAGCATTTT CASTGGDGSNQPQHF
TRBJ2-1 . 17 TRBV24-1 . TGTGCCACCAGTGATTTGCCAAACCTCCCGGGACATAGTGAGCAGTTCTTC CATSDLPNLPGHSEQFF
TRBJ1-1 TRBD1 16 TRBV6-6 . TGTGCCAGCAGTTTACCCCGACAGGGGCGGAACACTGAAGCTTTCTTT CASSLPRQGRNTEAFF
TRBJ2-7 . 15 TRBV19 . TGTGCCAGTACTACCCGGGCAGGGGCAGGGCACGAGCAGTACTTC CASTTRAGAGHEQYF
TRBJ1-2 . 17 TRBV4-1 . TGCGCCAGCAGCCAAACGACCGCGGGGGGTAGCCGCCGGGGCTACACCTTC CASSQTTAGGSRRGYTF
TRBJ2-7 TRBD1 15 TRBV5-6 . TGTGCCAGCAGCCTCGGGACAGGAAGGGCCTACGAGCAGTACTTC CASSLGTGRAYEQYF
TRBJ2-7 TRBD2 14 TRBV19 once TGTGCCAGTAGTAAGGGGACTAGCTCCTACGAGCAGTACTTC CASSKGTSSYEQYF
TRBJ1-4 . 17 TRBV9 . TGTGCCAGCAGCTCCTACCCACGGGGGAGAGATGCTGAAAAACTGTTTTTT CASSSYPRGRDAEKLFF
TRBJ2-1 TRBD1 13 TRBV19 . TGTGCCACCCGGGACAGGGGCTCCAATGAGCAGTTCTTC CATRDRGSNEQFF
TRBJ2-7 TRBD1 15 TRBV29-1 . TGCAGCGTTGCCAACCCGGACAGGGCGAGGTACGAGCAGTACTTC CSVANPDRARYEQYF
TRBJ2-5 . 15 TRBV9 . TGTGCCAGCAGCGCCACAGCGGCTTTAGGGGAGACCCAGTACTTC CASSATAALGETQYF
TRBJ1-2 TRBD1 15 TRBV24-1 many TGTGCCACCAGTGACCCTTCGACAGGGGGCAATGGCTACACCTTC CATSDPSTGGNGYTF
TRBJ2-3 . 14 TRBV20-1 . TGCAGTGCTAGTAAGCGGAGACTCACAGATACGCAGTATTTT CSASKRRLTDTQYF
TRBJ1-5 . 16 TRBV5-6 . TGTGCCAGCAGCCCCCGGGGAGAACGCGGGAATCAGCCCCAGCATTTT CASSPRGERGNQPQHF